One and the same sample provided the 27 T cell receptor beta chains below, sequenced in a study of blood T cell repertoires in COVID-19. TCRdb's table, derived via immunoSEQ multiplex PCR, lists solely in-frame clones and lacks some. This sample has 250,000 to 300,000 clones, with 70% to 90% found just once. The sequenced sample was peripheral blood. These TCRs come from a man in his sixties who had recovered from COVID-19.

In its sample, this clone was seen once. This CDR3 reads CAISSRDRLQETQYF. Here the CDR3 DNA reads TGTGCCATCAGTTCCCGGGACAGACTCCAAGAGACCCAGTACTTC. The J gene is TRBJ2-5, the V gene TRBV10-3, with 7 bases identical to TRBD1. The CDR3 covers 15 residues. CDR1 and CDR2 from the germline V gene are ENHRY and SYGVKD. J was trimmed by 1 base and V by 5 bases; bases with no gene match: 7.

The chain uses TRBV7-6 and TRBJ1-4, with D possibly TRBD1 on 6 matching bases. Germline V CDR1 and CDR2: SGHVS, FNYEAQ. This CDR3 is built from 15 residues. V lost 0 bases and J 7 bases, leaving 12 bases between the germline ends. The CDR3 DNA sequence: TGTGCCAGCAGCTTAGCCACAGGGTCGGGTGAAAAACTGTTTTTT. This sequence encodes CASSLATGSGEKLFF.

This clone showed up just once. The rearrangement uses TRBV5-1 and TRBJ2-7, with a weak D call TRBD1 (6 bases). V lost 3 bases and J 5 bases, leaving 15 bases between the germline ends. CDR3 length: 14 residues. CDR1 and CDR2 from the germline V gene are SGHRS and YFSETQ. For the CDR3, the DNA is TGCGCCAGCAGCTCCTCGACAGGATCGCACGAGCAGTACTTC. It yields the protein CASSSSTGSHEQYF.

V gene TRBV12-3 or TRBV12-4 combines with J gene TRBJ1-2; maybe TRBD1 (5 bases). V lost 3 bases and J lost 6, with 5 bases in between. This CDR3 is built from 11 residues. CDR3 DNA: TGTGCCAGCAGTTTCAGGGATGGCTACACCTTC. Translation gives CASSFRDGYTF.

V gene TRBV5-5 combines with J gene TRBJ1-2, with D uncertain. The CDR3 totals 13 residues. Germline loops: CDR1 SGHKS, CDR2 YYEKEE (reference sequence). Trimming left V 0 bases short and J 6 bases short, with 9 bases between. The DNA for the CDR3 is TGTGCCAGCAGCTTGGATCGCGCGAATGGCTACACCTTC. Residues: CASSLDRANGYTF. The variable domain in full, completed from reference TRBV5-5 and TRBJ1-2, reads DAGVTQSPTHLIKTRGQQVTLRCSPISGHKSVSWYQQVLGQGPQFIFQYYEKEERGRGNFPDRFSARQFPNYSSELNVNALLLGDSALYLCASSLDRANGYTFGSGTRLTVV.

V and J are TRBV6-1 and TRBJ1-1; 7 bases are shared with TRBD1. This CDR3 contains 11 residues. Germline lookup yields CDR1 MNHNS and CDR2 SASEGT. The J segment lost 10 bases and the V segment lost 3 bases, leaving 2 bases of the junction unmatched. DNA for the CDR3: TGTGCCAGCAGTGAGACAGGGCCAGCTTTCTTT. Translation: CASSETGPAFF.

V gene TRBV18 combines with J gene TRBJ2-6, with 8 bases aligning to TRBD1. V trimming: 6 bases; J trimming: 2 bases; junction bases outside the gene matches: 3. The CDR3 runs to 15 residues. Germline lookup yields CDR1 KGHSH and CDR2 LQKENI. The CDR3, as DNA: TGTGCCAGCTCGGCGACAGGGGCTGGGGCCAACGTCCTGACTTTC. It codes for CASSATGAGANVLTF.

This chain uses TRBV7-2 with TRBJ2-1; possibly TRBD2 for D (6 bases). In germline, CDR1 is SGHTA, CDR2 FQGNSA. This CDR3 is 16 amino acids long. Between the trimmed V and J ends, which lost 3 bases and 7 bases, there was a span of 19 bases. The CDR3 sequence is CASSFRAGRAGNEQFF. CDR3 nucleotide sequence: TGTGCCAGCAGCTTCCGCGCGGGAAGGGCGGGTAATGAGCAGTTCTTC. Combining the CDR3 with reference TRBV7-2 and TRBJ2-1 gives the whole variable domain GAGVSQSPSNKVTEKGKDVELRCDPISGHTALYWYRQSLGQGLEFLIYFQGNSAPDKSGLPSDRFSAERTGGSVSTLTIQRTQQEDSAVYLCASSFRAGRAGNEQFFGPGTRLTVL.

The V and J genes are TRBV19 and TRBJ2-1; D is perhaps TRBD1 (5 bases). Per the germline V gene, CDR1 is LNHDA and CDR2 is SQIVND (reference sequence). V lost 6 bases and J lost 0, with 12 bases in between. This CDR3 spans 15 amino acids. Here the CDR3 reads CASSPDILSYNEQFF. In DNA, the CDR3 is TGTGCCAGTAGCCCGGACATTCTCTCCTACAATGAGCAGTTCTTC.

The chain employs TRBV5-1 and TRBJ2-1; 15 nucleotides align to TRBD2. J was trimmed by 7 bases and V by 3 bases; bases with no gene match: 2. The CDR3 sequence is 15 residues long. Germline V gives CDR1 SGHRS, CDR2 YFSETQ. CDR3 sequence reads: CASSWTSGGANEQFF. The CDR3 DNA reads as TGCGCCAGCAGCTGGACTAGCGGGGGGGCGAATGAGCAGTTCTTC.

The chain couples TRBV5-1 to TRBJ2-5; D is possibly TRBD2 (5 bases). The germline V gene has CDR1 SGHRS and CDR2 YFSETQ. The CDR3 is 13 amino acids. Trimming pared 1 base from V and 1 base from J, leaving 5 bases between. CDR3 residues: CASSLSGQETQYF. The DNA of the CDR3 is TGCGCCAGCAGCTTGAGCGGCCAAGAGACCCAGTACTTC. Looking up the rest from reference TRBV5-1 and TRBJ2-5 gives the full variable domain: KAGVTQTPRYLIKTRGQQVTLSCSPISGHRSVSWYQQTPGQGLQFLFEYFSETQRNKGNFPGRFSGRQFSNSRSEMNVSTLELGDSALYLCASSLSGQETQYFGPGTRLLVL.

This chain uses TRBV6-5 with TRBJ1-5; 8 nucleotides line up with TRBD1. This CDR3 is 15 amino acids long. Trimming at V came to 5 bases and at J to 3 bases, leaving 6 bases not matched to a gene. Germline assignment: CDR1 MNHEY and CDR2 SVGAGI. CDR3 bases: TGTGCCAGCAGTATTGACAGGGGCTCCAATCAGCCCCAGCATTTT. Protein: CASSIDRGSNQPQHF.

Here the CDR3 reads CAWSGGTSGNNEQFF. The DNA for the CDR3 is TGTGCCTGGAGTGGCGGGACTAGCGGGAACAATGAGCAGTTCTTC. This rearrangement joins TRBV30 to TRBJ2-1, with 13 nucleotides matching TRBD2. CDR1 GTSNPN and CDR2 SVGIG come from the germline V gene (reference sequence). Losses at the gene ends were 1 base for V and 5 bases for J; bases not matched to a gene: 2. This CDR3 is 15 amino acids long.

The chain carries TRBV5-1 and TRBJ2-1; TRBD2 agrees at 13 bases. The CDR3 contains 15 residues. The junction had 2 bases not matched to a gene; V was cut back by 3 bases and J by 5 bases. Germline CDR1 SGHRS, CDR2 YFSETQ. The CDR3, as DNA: TGCGCCAGCAGCTGGACTAGCGGGAGTAACAATGAGCAGTTCTTC. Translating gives CASSWTSGSNNEQFF. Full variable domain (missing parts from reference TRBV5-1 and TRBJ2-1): KAGVTQTPRYLIKTRGQQVTLSCSPISGHRSVSWYQQTPGQGLQFLFEYFSETQRNKGNFPGRFSGRQFSNSRSEMNVSTLELGDSALYLCASSWTSGSNNEQFFGPGTRLTVL.

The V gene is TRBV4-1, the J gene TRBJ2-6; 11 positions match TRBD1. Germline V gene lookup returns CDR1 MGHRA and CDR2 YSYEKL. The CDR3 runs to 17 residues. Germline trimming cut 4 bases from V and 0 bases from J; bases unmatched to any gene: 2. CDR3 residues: CASSLGTGGSGANVLTF. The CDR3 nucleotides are TGCGCCAGCAGCCTAGGGACAGGGGGCTCTGGGGCCAACGTCCTGACTTTC.

For the CDR3, the DNA is TGTGCCAGCAGTTACTCGTCCCAGGGGGACTATGGCTACACCTTC. Translation gives CASSYSSQGDYGYTF. This chain links TRBV6-5 with TRBJ1-2, with TRBD1 identical over 7 bases. This CDR3 spans 15 amino acids. With 0 bases clipped from V and 3 bases from J, the junction kept 4 bases outside the gene matches. Looked up from germline, CDR1 is MNHEY and CDR2 is SVGAGI.

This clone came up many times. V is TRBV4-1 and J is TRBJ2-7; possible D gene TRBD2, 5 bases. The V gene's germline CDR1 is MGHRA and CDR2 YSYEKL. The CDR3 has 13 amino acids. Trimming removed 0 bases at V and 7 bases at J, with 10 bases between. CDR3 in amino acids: CASSQEGQREQYF. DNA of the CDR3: TGCGCCAGCAGCCAAGAGGGCCAGCGGGAGCAGTACTTC.

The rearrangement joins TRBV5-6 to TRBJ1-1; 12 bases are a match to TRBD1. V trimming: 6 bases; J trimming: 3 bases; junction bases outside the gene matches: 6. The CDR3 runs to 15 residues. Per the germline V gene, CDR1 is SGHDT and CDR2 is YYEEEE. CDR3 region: CASTRDRGLHTEAFF. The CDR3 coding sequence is TGTGCCAGCACCCGGGACAGGGGGCTTCACACTGAAGCTTTCTTT.

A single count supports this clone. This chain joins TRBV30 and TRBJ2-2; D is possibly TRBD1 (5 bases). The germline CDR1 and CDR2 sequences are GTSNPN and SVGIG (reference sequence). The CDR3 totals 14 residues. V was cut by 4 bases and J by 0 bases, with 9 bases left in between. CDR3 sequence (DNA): TGTGCCTGGACGTGGGGCCCGAACACCGGGGAGCTGTTTTTT. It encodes CAWTWGPNTGELFF.

The CDR3 DNA sequence: TGTGCCAGCAGCGAATACTTGGGGACAGGGGTCCTCTACGAGCAGTACTTC. It specifies CASSEYLGTGVLYEQYF. The J gene is TRBJ2-7, the V gene TRBV21-1; the DNA was not compared with TRBD1, the D call given in the table. TRBV21-1 has pseudogene status. CDR3 length: 17 amino acids.

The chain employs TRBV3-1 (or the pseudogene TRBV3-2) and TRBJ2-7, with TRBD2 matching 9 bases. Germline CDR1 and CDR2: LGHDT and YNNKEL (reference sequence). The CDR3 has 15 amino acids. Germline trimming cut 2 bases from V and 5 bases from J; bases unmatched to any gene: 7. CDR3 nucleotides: TGTGCCAGCAGCCAAACAGTCCTAGCGGGACACGAGCAGTACTTC. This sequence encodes CASSQTVLAGHEQYF.

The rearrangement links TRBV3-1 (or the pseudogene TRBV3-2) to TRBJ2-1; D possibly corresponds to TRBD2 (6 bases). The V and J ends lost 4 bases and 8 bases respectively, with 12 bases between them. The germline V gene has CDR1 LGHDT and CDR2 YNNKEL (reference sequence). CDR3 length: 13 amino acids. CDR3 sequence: CASSPRGLDEQFF. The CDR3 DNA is TGTGCCAGCAGCCCCCGGGGGTTAGATGAGCAGTTCTTC.

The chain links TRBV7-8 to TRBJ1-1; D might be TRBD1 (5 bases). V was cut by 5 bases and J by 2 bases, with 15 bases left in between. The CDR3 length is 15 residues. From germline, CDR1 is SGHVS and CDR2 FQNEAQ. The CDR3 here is CASSPGGVINTEAFF. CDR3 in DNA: TGTGCCAGCAGCCCGGGGGGGGTGATAAACACTGAAGCTTTCTTT.

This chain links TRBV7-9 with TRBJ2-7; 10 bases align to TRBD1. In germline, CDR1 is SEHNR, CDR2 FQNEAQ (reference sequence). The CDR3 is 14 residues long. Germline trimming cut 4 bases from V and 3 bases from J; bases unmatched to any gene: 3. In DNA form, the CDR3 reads TGTGCCAGCAGCTCGGACAGGGGGGTCTACGAGCAGTACTTC. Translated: CASSSDRGVYEQYF.

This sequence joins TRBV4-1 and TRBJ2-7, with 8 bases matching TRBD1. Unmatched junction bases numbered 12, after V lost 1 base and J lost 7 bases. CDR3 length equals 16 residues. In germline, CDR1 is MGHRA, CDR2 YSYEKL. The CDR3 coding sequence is TGCGCCAGCAGCCAAGTGGAACGGACAGGGAGTCTGGAGCAGTACTTC. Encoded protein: CASSQVERTGSLEQYF.

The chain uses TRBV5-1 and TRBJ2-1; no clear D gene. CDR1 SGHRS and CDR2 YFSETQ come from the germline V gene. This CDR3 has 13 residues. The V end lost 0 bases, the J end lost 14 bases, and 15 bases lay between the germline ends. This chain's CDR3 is CASSLEAVMEKFF. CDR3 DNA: TGCGCCAGCAGCTTGGAGGCGGTTATGGAGAAGTTCTTC.

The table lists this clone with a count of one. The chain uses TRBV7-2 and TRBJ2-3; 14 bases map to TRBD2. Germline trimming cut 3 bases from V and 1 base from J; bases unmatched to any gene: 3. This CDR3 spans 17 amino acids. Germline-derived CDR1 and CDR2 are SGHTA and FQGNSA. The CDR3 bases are TGTGCCAGCAGCTTGAGACTAGCGGGGGGGGGCACAGATACGCAGTATTTT. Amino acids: CASSLRLAGGGTDTQYF.